Sequencing of this T cell receptor beta chain was carried out in a study of cytomegalovirus exposure and HLA in healthy donors. Findings and caveats of the study: Later analysis associated a missense DCLRE1C variant with TCR beta V- and J-gene trimming. A later analysis reportedly found that, within productive TCRs, an Asian-associated ancestry cluster had fewer N-insertions than the mean observed across the approximately 660 donors.

The donors were healthy bone marrow donors. This clone was counted only a few times. The target antigen is unknown. The PCR used 60 Vbeta and 13 Jbeta primers. Measured with immunoSEQ multiplex PCR; TCRdb has only the in-frame clones, and not every one. This sample has about 89,000 clones, with 76% found just once. The length of the CDR3 is 15 residues. V dropped 1 base and J dropped 5; count of bases not matched to a gene: 8. CDR1 and CDR2 from the germline V gene are MGHRA and YSYEKL. V gene TRBV4-1 combines with J gene TRBJ2-7; 7 nucleotides align to TRBD1. The material sequenced was PBMCs. The clonotype was recovered from a male donor in good health and CMV-seronegative. The DNA for the CDR3 is TGCGCCAGCAGCCAAGGAATCGAGGGGGCCGACGAGCAGTACTTC. Translation: CASSQGIEGADEQYF.